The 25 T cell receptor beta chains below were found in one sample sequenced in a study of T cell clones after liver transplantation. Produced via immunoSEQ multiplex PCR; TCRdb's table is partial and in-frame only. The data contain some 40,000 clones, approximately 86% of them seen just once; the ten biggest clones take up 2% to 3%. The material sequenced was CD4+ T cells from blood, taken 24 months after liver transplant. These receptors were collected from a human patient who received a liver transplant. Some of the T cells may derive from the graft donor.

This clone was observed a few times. Written as DNA, the CDR3 is TGCGCCAGCAGCTTGGAGGTAAGGGATGAGCAGTTCTTC. Residues: CASSLEVRDEQFF. This chain uses TRBV5-1 with TRBJ2-1; no definite D call. The CDR3 is 13 amino acids. Per germline, CDR1 SGHRS and CDR2 YFSETQ. The germline V and J ends were trimmed by 0 bases and 8 bases, with 9 bases remaining between them.

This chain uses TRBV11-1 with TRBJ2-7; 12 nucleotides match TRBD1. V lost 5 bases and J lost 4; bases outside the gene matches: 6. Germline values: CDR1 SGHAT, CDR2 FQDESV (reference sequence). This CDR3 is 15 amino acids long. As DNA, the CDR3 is TGTGCCAGCAGCCACCGGGACAGGGGGCAATACGAGCAGTACTTC. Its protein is CASSHRDRGQYEQYF.

The CDR3 coding sequence is TGCAGCGTCTCTTTGGGAACAGGGGGCTCCAATCAGCCCCAGCATTTT. Residues: CSVSLGTGGSNQPQHF. The gene calls are TRBV29-1 and TRBJ1-5; 9 bases fit TRBD1. The V gene's germline CDR1 is SQVTM and CDR2 ANQGSEA. The CDR3 runs to 16 residues. Losses at the gene ends were 6 bases for V and 3 bases for J; bases not matched to a gene: 12.

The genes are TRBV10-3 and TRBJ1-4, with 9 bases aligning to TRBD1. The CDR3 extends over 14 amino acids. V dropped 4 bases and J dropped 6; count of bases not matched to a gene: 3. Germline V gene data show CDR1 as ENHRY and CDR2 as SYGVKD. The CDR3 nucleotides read TGTGCCATCAGTGCGGGGACAGGGTATGAAAAACTGTTTTTT. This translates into CAISAGTGYEKLFF.

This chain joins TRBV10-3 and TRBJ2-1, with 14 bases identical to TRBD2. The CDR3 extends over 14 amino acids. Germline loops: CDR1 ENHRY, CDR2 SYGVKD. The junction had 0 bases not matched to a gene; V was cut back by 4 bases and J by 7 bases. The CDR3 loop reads CAISGTSGGNEQFF. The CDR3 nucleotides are TGTGCCATCAGTGGGACTAGCGGGGGGAATGAGCAGTTCTTC.

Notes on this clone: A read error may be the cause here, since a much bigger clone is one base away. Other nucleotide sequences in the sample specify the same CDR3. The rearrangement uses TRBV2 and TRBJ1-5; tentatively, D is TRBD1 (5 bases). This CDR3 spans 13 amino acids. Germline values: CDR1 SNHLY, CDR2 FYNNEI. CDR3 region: CASSDRGTGPQHF. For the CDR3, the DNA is TGTGCCAGCAGTGATCGGGGGACGGGACCCCAACATTTT.

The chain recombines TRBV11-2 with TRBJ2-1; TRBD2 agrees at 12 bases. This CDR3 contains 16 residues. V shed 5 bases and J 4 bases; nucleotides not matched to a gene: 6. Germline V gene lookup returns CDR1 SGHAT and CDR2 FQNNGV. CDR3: CASSTRTSGVYNEQFF. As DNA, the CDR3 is TGTGCCAGCAGCACAAGGACTAGCGGGGTATACAATGAGCAGTTCTTC.

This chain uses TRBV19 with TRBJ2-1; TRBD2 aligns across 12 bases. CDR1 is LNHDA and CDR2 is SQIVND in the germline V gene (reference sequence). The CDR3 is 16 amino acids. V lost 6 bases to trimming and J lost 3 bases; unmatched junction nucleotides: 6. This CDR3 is CASRPTSGGIYNEQFF. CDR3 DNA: TGTGCCAGTAGGCCGACTAGCGGGGGCATCTACAATGAGCAGTTCTTC. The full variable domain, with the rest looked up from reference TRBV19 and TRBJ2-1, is DGGITQSPKYLFRKEGQNVTLSCEQNLNHDAMYWYRQDPGQGLRLIYYSQIVNDFQKGDIAEGYSVSREKKESFPLTVTSAQKNPTAFYLCASRPTSGGIYNEQFFGPGTRLTVL.

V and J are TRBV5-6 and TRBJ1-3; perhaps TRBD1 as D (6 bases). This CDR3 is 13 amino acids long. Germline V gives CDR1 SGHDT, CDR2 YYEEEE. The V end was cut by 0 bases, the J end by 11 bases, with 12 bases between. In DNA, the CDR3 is TGTGCCAGCAGCTTGGCCGGCGGGGGCGCCATATATTTT. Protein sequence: CASSLAGGGAIYF.

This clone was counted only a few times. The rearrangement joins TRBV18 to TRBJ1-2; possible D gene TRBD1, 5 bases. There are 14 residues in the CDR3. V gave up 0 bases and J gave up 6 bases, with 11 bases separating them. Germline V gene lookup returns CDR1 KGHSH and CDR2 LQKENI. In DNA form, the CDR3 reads TGTGCCAGCTCACCACCCAGGGCCCCCGATGGCTACACCTTC. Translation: CASSPPRAPDGYTF.

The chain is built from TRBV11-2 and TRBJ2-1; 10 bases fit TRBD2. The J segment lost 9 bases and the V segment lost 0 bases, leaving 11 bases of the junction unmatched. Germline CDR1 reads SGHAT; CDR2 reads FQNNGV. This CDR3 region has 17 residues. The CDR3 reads CASSLDLASGRRGEQFF. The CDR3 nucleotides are TGTGCCAGCAGCTTAGATCTCGCTAGCGGGAGAAGAGGTGAGCAGTTCTTC.

The DNA for the CDR3 is TGTGCCAGCAGCGTAGCGGGGTCCACAGATACGCAGTATTTT. Its protein product is CASSVAGSTDTQYF. The chain couples TRBV9 to TRBJ2-3; TRBD2 might be the D (5 bases). The CDR3 is made up of 14 amino acids. Germline loops: CDR1 SGDLS, CDR2 YYNGEE. Deletions cut 0 bases from V and 2 bases from J, with 7 bases between. The whole variable domain, filled in from reference TRBV9 and TRBJ2-3, reads DSGVTQTPKHLITATGQRVTLRCSPRSGDLSVYWYQQSLDQGLQFLIQYYNGEERAKGNILERFSAQQFPDLHSELNLSSLELGDSALYFCASSVAGSTDTQYFGPGTRLTVL.

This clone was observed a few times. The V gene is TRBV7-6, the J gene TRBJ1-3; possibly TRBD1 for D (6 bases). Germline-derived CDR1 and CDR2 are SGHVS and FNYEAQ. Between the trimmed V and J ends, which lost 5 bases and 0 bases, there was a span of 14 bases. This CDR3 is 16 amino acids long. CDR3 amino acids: CASSVANRVSGNTIYF. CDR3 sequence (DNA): TGTGCCAGCAGCGTGGCTAACAGGGTCTCTGGAAACACCATATATTTT.

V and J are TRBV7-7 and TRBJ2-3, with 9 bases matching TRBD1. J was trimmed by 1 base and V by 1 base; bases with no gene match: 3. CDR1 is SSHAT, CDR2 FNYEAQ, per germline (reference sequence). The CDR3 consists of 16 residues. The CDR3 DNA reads TGTGCCAGCAGCTTAGGGGGACAGGGTGGCACAGATACGCAGTATTTT. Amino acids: CASSLGGQGGTDTQYF.

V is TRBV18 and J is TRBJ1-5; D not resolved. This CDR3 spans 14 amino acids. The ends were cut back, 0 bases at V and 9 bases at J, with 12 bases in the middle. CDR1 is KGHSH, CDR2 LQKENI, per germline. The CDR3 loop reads CASSPPDRTWPQHF. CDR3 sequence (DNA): TGTGCCAGCTCACCACCGGACCGAACGTGGCCCCAGCATTTT.

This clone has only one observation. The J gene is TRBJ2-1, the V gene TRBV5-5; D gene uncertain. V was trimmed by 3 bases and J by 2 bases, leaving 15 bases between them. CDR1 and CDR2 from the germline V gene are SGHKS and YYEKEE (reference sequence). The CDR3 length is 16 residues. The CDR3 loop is CASSYMPVGTYNEQFF. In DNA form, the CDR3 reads TGTGCCAGCAGCTACATGCCCGTTGGCACCTACAATGAGCAGTTCTTC.

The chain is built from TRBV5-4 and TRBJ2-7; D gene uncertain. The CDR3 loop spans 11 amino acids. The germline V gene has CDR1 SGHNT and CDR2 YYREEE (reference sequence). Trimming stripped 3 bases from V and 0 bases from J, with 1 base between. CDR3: CASSSSYEQYF. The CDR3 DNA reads TGTGCCAGCAGCTCCTCCTACGAGCAGTACTTC.

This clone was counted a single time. CDR3 amino acids: CASSPRDRGVGYTF. The CDR3 DNA follows: TGTGCCAGCTCACCACGGGACAGGGGAGTCGGCTACACCTTC. The rearrangement joins TRBV18 to TRBJ1-2, with 10 bases aligning to TRBD1. The CDR3 is 14 amino acids. V lost 1 base, J lost 8 bases, and 4 bases stayed unmatched. Germline CDR1 reads KGHSH; CDR2 reads LQKENI. Full variable domain (rest looked up from reference TRBV18 and TRBJ1-2): NAGVMQNPRHLVRRRGQEARLRCSPMKGHSHVYWYRQLPEEGLKFMVYLQKENIIDESGMPKERFSAEFPKEGPSILRIQQVVRGDSAAYFCASSPRDRGVGYTFGSGTRLTVV.

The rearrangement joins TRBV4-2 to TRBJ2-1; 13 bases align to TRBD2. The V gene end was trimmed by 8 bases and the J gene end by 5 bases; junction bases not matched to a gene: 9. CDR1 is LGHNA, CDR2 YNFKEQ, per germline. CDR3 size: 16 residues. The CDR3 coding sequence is TGTGCCAGCCAAGCCCTGGGACTAGCGGGGAACAATGAGCAGTTCTTC. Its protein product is CASQALGLAGNNEQFF.

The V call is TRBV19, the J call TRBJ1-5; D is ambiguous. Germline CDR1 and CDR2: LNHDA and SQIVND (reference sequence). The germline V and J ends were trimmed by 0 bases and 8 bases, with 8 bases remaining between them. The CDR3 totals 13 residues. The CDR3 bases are TGTGCCAGTAGTATAGATTCCAAAGAGCCCCAGCATTTT. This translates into CASSIDSKEPQHF.

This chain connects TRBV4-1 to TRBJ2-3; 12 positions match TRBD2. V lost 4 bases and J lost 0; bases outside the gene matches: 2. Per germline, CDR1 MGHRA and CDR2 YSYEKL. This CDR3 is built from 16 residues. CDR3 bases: TGCGCCAGCAGCCTTGGGACTAGCGGGAGCACAGATACGCAGTATTTT. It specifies CASSLGTSGSTDTQYF.

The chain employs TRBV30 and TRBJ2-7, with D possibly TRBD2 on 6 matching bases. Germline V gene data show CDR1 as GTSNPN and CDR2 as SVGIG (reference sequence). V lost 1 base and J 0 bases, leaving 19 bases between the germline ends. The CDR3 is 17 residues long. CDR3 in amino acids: CAWSARRSSDNSYEQYF. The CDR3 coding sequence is TGTGCCTGGAGTGCAAGACGCTCTAGCGACAACTCCTACGAGCAGTACTTC.

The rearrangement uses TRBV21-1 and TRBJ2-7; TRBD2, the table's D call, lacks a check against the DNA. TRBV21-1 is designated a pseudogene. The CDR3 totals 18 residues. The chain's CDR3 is CASSRRRVAGSRSYEQYF. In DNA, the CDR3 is TGTGCCAGCAGCAGGCGACGGGTAGCGGGAAGCCGCTCCTACGAGCAGTACTTC.

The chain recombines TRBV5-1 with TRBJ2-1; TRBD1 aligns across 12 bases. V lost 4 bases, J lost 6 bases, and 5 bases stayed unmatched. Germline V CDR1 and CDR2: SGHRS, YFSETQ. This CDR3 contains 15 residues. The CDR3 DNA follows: TGCGCCAGCAGCACGGGACAGGGGGCAATCAATGAGCAGTTCTTC. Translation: CASSTGQGAINEQFF.

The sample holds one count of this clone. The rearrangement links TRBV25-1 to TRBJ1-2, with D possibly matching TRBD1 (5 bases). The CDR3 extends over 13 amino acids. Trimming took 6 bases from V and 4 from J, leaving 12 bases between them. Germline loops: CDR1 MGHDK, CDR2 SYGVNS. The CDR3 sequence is CASSDQDIYGYTF. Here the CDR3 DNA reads TGTGCCAGCAGCGATCAGGACATCTATGGCTACACCTTC.